Sequencing of this T cell receptor (beta chain) was carried out in a study of T cell responses to AZD1222 COVID-19 vaccine. V lost 4 bases, J lost 3 bases, and 10 bases lay in between. Germline V gene lookup returns CDR1 SQVTM and CDR2 ANQGSEA. The CDR3 consists of 13 residues. The sample holds one count of this clone. Repertoires were generated with immunoSEQ multiplex PCR, while TCRdb's copy carries only in-frame clones and drops some. The data show 100,000 to 140,000 clones, 92% seen once. The sample consisted of peripheral blood, taken 28 days after the second AZD1222 dose. This clonotype was sampled from an adult who received the AZD1222 COVID-19 vaccine. V is TRBV29-1 and J is TRBJ1-3; D is ambiguous. The CDR3: CSVGAGGGNTIYF. The CDR3 coding sequence is TGCAGCGTTGGTGCCGGTGGTGGAAACACCATATATTTT. The whole variable domain, remainder taken from reference TRBV29-1 and TRBJ1-3, is SAVISQKPSRDICQRGTSLTIQCQVDSQVTMMFWYRQQPGQSLTLIATANQGSEATYESGFVIDKFPISRPNLTFSTLTVSNMSPEDSSIYLCSVGAGGGNTIYFGEGSWLTVV.